This T cell receptor beta chain emerged from a study of blood T cell repertoires in COVID-19. Study-wide context: Donors in the United States, Italy and Spain gave samples during acute or convalescent COVID-19.

Germline V CDR1 and CDR2: SQVTM, ANQGSEA. The CDR3 loop spans 12 amino acids. V lost 4 bases, J lost 6 bases, and 5 bases stayed unmatched. Authors' analysis steps: It was from reference gene primer amplification that nucleated cell counts were estimated. The repertoire was sequenced with immunoSEQ multiplex PCR; TCRdb's copy has only in-frame clones and lacks some. V and J calls and clone size come straight from that table; D and trimming were deduced from the DNA. The sample holds roughly 260,000 clones; around nine tenths are singletons and the top ten take 2% to 2.5%. Material: peripheral blood. The V call is TRBV29-1, the J call TRBJ1-2; 7 bases agree with TRBD1. The clonotype originates from a woman between 40 and 50 years old who had recovered from COVID-19. The CDR3 DNA reads TGCAGCGTTGGGGGACAGAATCATGGCTACACCTTC. This sequence encodes CSVGGQNHGYTF.